This T cell receptor beta chain was captured in a study of T cells after somatic rescue of genetic block. Measured with immunoSEQ multiplex PCR; TCRdb has only the in-frame clones, and not every one. The table includes roughly 71,000 clones, more than 75% detected once. V lost 3 bases to trimming and J lost 4 bases; unmatched junction nucleotides: 6. Germline values: CDR1 MGHRA, CDR2 YSYEKL. The CDR3 runs 17 residues. The receptor's source is a man in his thirties or forties. V usage is TRBV4-1 and J usage is TRBJ2-6, with TRBD1 matching 10 bases. Material for sequencing was peripheral blood mononuclear cells (PBMCs). The CDR3 protein is CASSQRQGAMGANVLTF. CDR3 in DNA: TGCGCCAGCAGCCAGCGACAGGGGGCGATGGGGGCCAACGTCCTGACTTTC.